These 30 T cell receptor beta chains came from one sample sequenced in a study of blood T cell repertoires in COVID-19. Sequencing was performed with immunoSEQ multiplex PCR; in TCRdb, only in-frame clones are kept and a portion is missing. Found here are fewer than 200,000 clones, over 75% of them singletons; the top ten hold roughly 8.6%. What was sequenced was PBMCs or T cells enriched from blood (not recorded which). The source is a woman under 30 who had recovered from COVID-19.

This clone has only one observation. The rearrangement joins TRBV11-2 to TRBJ2-4; D gene unclear. CDR3 length equals 14 residues. Trimming shortened V by 4 bases and J by 6 bases, and 13 bases separated the two germline ends. CDR1 is SGHAT, CDR2 FQNNGV, per germline. The CDR3 DNA reads as TGTGCCAGCAGCTCCCCCCCCGAGATAAACATTCAGTACTTC. Amino acids: CASSSPPEINIQYF. Full variable domain (outside the CDR3, taken from reference TRBV11-2 and TRBJ2-4): EAGVAQSPRYKIIEKRQSVAFWCNPISGHATLYWYQQILGQGPKLLIQFQNNGVVDDSQLPKDRFSAERLKGVDSTLKIQPAKLEDSAVYLCASSSPPEINIQYFGAGTRLSVL.

The chain combines TRBV6-5 with TRBJ1-3, with TRBD1 matching over 8 bases. V shed 8 bases, J shed 7 bases, and the junction held 13 bases outside the gene matches. This CDR3 has 15 residues. CDR1 and CDR2 from the germline V gene are MNHEY and SVGAGI. CDR3 residues: CASGRAGQGANTIYF. In DNA form, the CDR3 reads TGTGCCAGCGGGAGAGCCGGGCAGGGGGCGAACACCATATATTTT.

The chain has TRBV2 and TRBJ2-1; 11 bases align to TRBD2. V shed 8 bases and J 6 bases; nucleotides not matched to a gene: 6. CDR1 SNHLY and CDR2 FYNNEI come from the germline V gene. This CDR3 has 14 residues. Here the CDR3 reads CASSLAGDSNEQFF. CDR3 sequence (DNA): TGTGCCAGCTCACTAGCGGGAGATAGCAATGAGCAGTTCTTC.

The chain couples TRBV19 to TRBJ1-2; D perhaps matches TRBD1 (6 bases). The germline gives CDR1 LNHDA, CDR2 SQIVND (reference sequence). The V and J ends lost 4 bases and 0 bases respectively, with 12 bases between them. The CDR3 is 15 amino acids. The CDR3 spells CASSRETGANYGYTF. For the CDR3, the DNA is TGTGCCAGTAGTAGGGAGACAGGAGCTAACTATGGCTACACCTTC.

In this sample, this clone turned up a few times. The chain joins TRBV4-2 to TRBJ2-1; TRBD2 might be the D (6 bases). Germline values: CDR1 LGHNA, CDR2 YNFKEQ. This CDR3 comprises 12 residues. V was trimmed by 2 bases and J by 10 bases, leaving 9 bases between them. This chain's CDR3 is CASSQNRGEQFF. In DNA form, the CDR3 reads TGTGCCAGCAGCCAAAACCGGGGGGAGCAGTTCTTC.

The chain links TRBV2 to TRBJ2-1, with D hard to call. This CDR3 contains 13 residues. Trimming shortened V by 2 bases and J by 10 bases, and 12 bases separated the two germline ends. Germline V gives CDR1 SNHLY, CDR2 FYNNEI. CDR3 coding DNA: TGTGCCAGCAGTGAATTGCGGCAAGTGGAGCAGTTCTTC. This translates into CASSELRQVEQFF. The full variable domain, completed using reference TRBV2 and TRBJ2-1, is EPEVTQTPSHQVTQMGQEVILRCVPISNHLYFYWYRQILGQKVEFLVSFYNNEISEKSEIFDDQFSVERPDGSNFTLKIRSTKLEDSAMYFCASSELRQVEQFFGPGTRLTVL.

This chain links TRBV20-1 with TRBJ2-3; perhaps TRBD2 as D (7 bases). The CDR3 loop spans 14 amino acids. The germline V gene has CDR1 DFQATT and CDR2 SNEGSKA (reference sequence). The germline V and J ends were trimmed by 3 bases and 2 bases, with 12 bases remaining between them. The CDR3 is CSASLAGATDTQYF. In DNA form, the CDR3 reads TGCAGTGCTAGTCTCGCGGGGGCCACAGATACGCAGTATTTT.

V usage is TRBV7-2 and J usage is TRBJ2-7; TRBD2 aligns across 10 bases. The germline CDR1 and CDR2 sequences are SGHTA and FQGNSA. V was pared by 5 bases and J by 6 bases, with 4 bases of the junction left unmatched. CDR3 length equals 13 residues. As DNA, the CDR3 is TGTGCCAGCAGCGGTAGCGGGGGGATCGAGCAGTACTTC. The encoded protein is CASSGSGGIEQYF. The complete variable domain, with remaining parts taken from reference TRBV7-2 and TRBJ2-7, reads GAGVSQSPSNKVTEKGKDVELRCDPISGHTALYWYRQSLGQGLEFLIYFQGNSAPDKSGLPSDRFSAERTGGSVSTLTIQRTQQEDSAVYLCASSGSGGIEQYFGPGTRLTVT.

Only one count was recorded for this clone. The chain joins TRBV2 to TRBJ2-7; tentatively, D is TRBD2 (6 bases). V was clipped by 5 bases and J by 2 bases, with 13 bases between them. The CDR3 contains 14 residues. Germline CDR1 and CDR2: SNHLY and FYNNEI. The CDR3: CASSLSGFTYEQYF. The CDR3, as DNA: TGTGCCAGCAGTCTTAGCGGATTCACCTACGAGCAGTACTTC.

The rearrangement links TRBV27 to TRBJ2-7; 8 bases match TRBD1. This CDR3 region has 14 residues. Germline CDR1 is MNHEY and CDR2 is SMNVEV (reference sequence). V shed 6 bases and J 3 bases; nucleotides not matched to a gene: 7. The CDR3 is CASRPWTGHYEQYF. The DNA of the CDR3 is TGTGCCAGCAGACCCTGGACAGGGCACTACGAGCAGTACTTC.

This clone was seen once. For the CDR3, the DNA is TGCAGCGCCGGCCACAGAGACAATGAGCAGTTCTTC. It yields the protein CSAGHRDNEQFF. The J gene is TRBJ2-1, the V gene TRBV29-1, with unresolved D. Looked up from germline, CDR1 is SQVTM and CDR2 is ANQGSEA. V lost 7 bases to trimming and J lost 5 bases, with 12 bases between them. The CDR3 is 12 residues long.

This rearrangement joins TRBV14 to TRBJ2-7, with a weak D call TRBD1 (6 bases). Per germline, CDR1 SGHDN and CDR2 FVKESK. The CDR3 has 17 amino acids. The germline V and J ends were trimmed by 0 bases and 5 bases, with 20 bases remaining between them. The CDR3 sequence is CASSQDLPGQPSNEQYF. The CDR3 nucleotides are TGTGCCAGCAGCCAAGACCTACCGGGACAACCGTCTAACGAGCAGTACTTC.

The V gene is TRBV28, the J gene TRBJ2-1, with D perhaps TRBD2 (5 bases). Looked up from germline, CDR1 is MDHEN and CDR2 is SYDVKM. The CDR3 length is 14 residues. V was trimmed by 5 bases and J by 8 bases, leaving 16 bases between them. CDR3 nucleotide sequence: TGTGCCAGCAGTACTAGTCTCGGTCGGGATGAGCAGTTCTTC. Residues: CASSTSLGRDEQFF.

The chain has TRBV28 and TRBJ2-1; 7 nucleotides align to TRBD1. CDR1 MDHEN and CDR2 SYDVKM come from the germline V gene. CDR3 length: 15 residues. With V trimmed by 5 bases and J by 4 bases, 8 bases remained unmatched. The CDR3 nucleotides are TGTGCCAGCAGTCCCCGGACAGGACTGTACAATGAGCAGTTCTTC. Translating gives CASSPRTGLYNEQFF.

This clone was seen more than once but under ten times. The V call is TRBV7-9, the J call TRBJ2-7, with D perhaps matching TRBD1 (5 bases). V was shortened by 0 bases and J by 6 bases, with 15 bases between the two germline ends. Germline lookup yields CDR1 SEHNR and CDR2 FQNEAQ (reference sequence). The CDR3 totals 15 residues. The CDR3 coding sequence is TGTGCCAGCAGCTTAGCTATGGGGCCCCCCCGCGAGCAGTACTTC. Translating it yields CASSLAMGPPREQYF. The full variable domain, in which reference TRBV7-9 and TRBJ2-7 provide the parts outside the CDR3, is DTGVSQNPRHKITKRGQNVTFRCDPISEHNRLYWYRQTLGQGPEFLTYFQNEAQLEKSRLLSDRFSAERPKGSFSTLEIQRTEQGDSAMYLCASSLAMGPPREQYFGPGTRLTVT.

The gene calls are TRBV2 and TRBJ1-4, with TRBD1 matching 7 bases. Germline assignment: CDR1 SNHLY and CDR2 FYNNEI. This CDR3 has 14 amino acids. The V segment lost 6 bases and the J segment 3 bases; nucleotides outside the gene matches: 4. Written as DNA, the CDR3 is TGTGCCAGCAGGGTGGACAGGCCTAATGAAAAACTGTTTTTT. Translating it yields CASRVDRPNEKLFF.

J is TRBJ1-1 and V is TRBV7-2; no definite D call. This CDR3 is 14 amino acids long. Germline loops: CDR1 SGHTA, CDR2 FQGNSA. The V end lost 1 base, the J end lost 2 bases, and 8 bases lay between the germline ends. The CDR3 loop is CASSLVTRNTEAFF. CDR3 bases: TGTGCCAGCAGCTTAGTGACAAGAAACACTGAAGCTTTCTTT.

V usage is TRBV5-1 and J usage is TRBJ2-5; TRBD1 aligns across 7 bases. Trimming removed 3 bases from V and 4 bases from J; junction bases left unmatched: 9. The CDR3 has 15 amino acids. CDR1 and CDR2 from the germline V gene are SGHRS and YFSETQ. DNA of the CDR3: TGCGCCAGCAGCTCGGAACAGGGGTCTGCAGAGACCCAGTACTTC. As protein: CASSSEQGSAETQYF.

The chain uses TRBV9 and TRBJ2-2; D not resolved. V lost 0 bases and J lost 6, with 9 bases in between. This CDR3 comprises 14 residues. Germline CDR1 SGDLS, CDR2 YYNGEE. The CDR3 loop is CASSVGFGSGELFF. CDR3 DNA: TGTGCCAGCAGCGTAGGTTTCGGTTCCGGGGAGCTGTTTTTT. The full variable domain, in which reference TRBV9 and TRBJ2-2 provide the parts outside the CDR3, is DSGVTQTPKHLITATGQRVTLRCSPRSGDLSVYWYQQSLDQGLQFLIQYYNGEERAKGNILERFSAQQFPDLHSELNLSSLELGDSALYFCASSVGFGSGELFFGEGSRLTVL.

The chain recombines TRBV10-2 with TRBJ2-7, with TRBD1 matching over 8 bases. This CDR3 region has 17 residues. The junction had 9 bases not matched to a gene; V was cut back by 2 bases and J by 0 bases. Germline CDR1 reads WSHSY; CDR2 reads SAAADI. CDR3: CASSEALAGGFSYEQYF. The CDR3 DNA sequence: TGCGCCAGCAGTGAGGCATTGGCAGGGGGCTTCTCCTACGAGCAGTACTTC.

The rearrangement uses TRBV4-3 and TRBJ1-5; 9 bases fit TRBD1. The CDR3 runs 19 residues. The V gene end was trimmed by 0 bases and the J gene end by 0 bases; junction bases not matched to a gene: 9. CDR1 and CDR2 from the germline V gene are LGHNA and YSLEER. CDR3 amino acids: CASSQDTDRGSYSNQPQHF. The CDR3 DNA is TGCGCCAGCAGCCAAGATACGGACAGGGGTTCATATAGCAATCAGCCCCAGCATTTT.

The rearrangement joins TRBV9 to TRBJ1-1, with D tentatively TRBD1 (6 bases). The CDR3 length is 16 residues. The germline V and J ends were trimmed by 2 bases and 1 base, with 15 bases remaining between them. Germline V CDR1 and CDR2: SGDLS, YYNGEE. The CDR3 DNA reads TGTGCCAGCAGCGTGGCCCTGGGACACCAGAACACTGAAGCTTTCTTT. It yields the protein CASSVALGHQNTEAFF.

This chain joins TRBV2 and TRBJ2-3; 11 bases fit TRBD2. The CDR3 is 16 residues long. The V gene end was trimmed by 8 bases and the J gene end by 1 base; junction bases not matched to a gene: 8. Germline V gene lookup returns CDR1 SNHLY and CDR2 FYNNEI. Here the CDR3 DNA reads TGTGCCAGCGGAGGATTACTAGCGGGAGGCACAGATACGCAGTATTTT. As protein: CASGGLLAGGTDTQYF.

This clone was recorded a few times. The chain recombines TRBV12-3 or TRBV12-4 with TRBJ1-1; D uncertain. The CDR3 length is 12 residues. The V gene lost 7 bases and the J gene lost 5 bases, with 11 bases spanning the gap. The CDR3, as DNA: TGTGCCAGCACGGTAAGAGGGACTGAAGCTTTCTTT. Translating gives CASTVRGTEAFF.

CDR3 nucleotides: TGTGCCAGCAGCTTGGGCCCTCTTGCAGGGGGAAACACTGAAGCTTTCTTT. Its protein is CASSLGPLAGGNTEAFF. The V and J genes are TRBV7-8 and TRBJ1-1; 7 bases match TRBD1. The CDR3 contains 17 residues. V dropped 3 bases and J dropped 2; count of bases not matched to a gene: 12. The germline CDR1 and CDR2 sequences are SGHVS and FQNEAQ.

The chain is built from TRBV10-1 and TRBJ2-3; no firm D call. V lost 4 bases to trimming and J lost 0 bases, with 5 bases between them. The V gene's germline CDR1 is WNHNN and CDR2 SYGVQD (reference sequence). The CDR3 loop spans 13 amino acids. CDR3 bases: TGCGCCAGCAGTGGCACTAGCACAGATACGCAGTATTTT. As protein: CASSGTSTDTQYF.

V gene TRBV6-5 combines with J gene TRBJ1-1; 7 bases are shared with TRBD1. The junction had 7 bases not matched to a gene; V was cut back by 5 bases and J by 1 base. Germline V CDR1 and CDR2: MNHEY, SVGAGI. This CDR3 has 15 residues. The CDR3 sequence is CASSTEGQPNTEAFF. The CDR3 nucleotides are TGTGCCAGCAGTACTGAGGGACAGCCGAACACTGAAGCTTTCTTT.

J is TRBJ2-6 and V is TRBV28, with 15 bases identical to TRBD2. Germline lookup yields CDR1 MDHEN and CDR2 SYDVKM. Trimming cost V 7 bases and J 2 bases; bases outside gene matches: 12. This CDR3 region has 20 residues. The CDR3 bases are TGTGCCAGCACCACGCGGACTAGCGGGGGGGCGCGGGCTGGGGCCAACGTCCTGACTTTC. The encoded protein is CASTTRTSGGARAGANVLTF.

The chain carries TRBV13 and TRBJ2-1, with D possibly matching TRBD2 (7 bases). The CDR3 extends over 13 amino acids. V dropped 3 bases and J dropped 7 bases, with 10 bases sitting between them. The germline V gene has CDR1 PRHDT and CDR2 FYEKMQ (reference sequence). CDR3 region: CASSLGGRNEQFF. In nucleotides, the CDR3 is TGTGCCAGCAGCTTGGGGGGGCGAAATGAGCAGTTCTTC.

This clone was observed a handful of times. The V call is TRBV19, the J call TRBJ2-7; TRBD2 matches 8 bases. CDR3 length: 14 amino acids. Germline CDR1 and CDR2: LNHDA and SQIVND (reference sequence). Unmatched junction bases numbered 6, after V lost 5 bases and J lost 3 bases. The CDR3 coding sequence is TGTGCCAGTAGTTTCAACAGCGGGAGCTACGAGCAGTACTTC. It codes for CASSFNSGSYEQYF.